The 30 T cell receptor beta chains presented below share a single source sample, sequenced in a study of beta chain features in type 1 diabetes. Overall study findings and caveats: People with Type 1 diabetes carried modestly yet significantly shorter TCRB CDR3s in all four CD4+ subsets.

Sequencing targeted expressed TCRB transcripts, as all isolated RNA had been reverse transcribed. Sequenced by immunoSEQ multiplex PCR; TCRdb stores in-frame clones only, minus some. The repertoire consists of 400,000 or so clones, with around 10% occurring once and the leading ten covering less than 0.65%. Which antigens these TCRs recognize remains unknown. Specimen: central memory CD4+ T cells from blood. Source of these receptors: a man younger than 40 with type 1 diabetes.

The chain couples TRBV6-5 to TRBJ1-2; the D is unclear. This CDR3 contains 14 residues. Trimming took off 9 bases at V and 2 bases at J, with 16 bases between the two ends. In germline, CDR1 is MNHEY, CDR2 SVGAGI. CDR3 in amino acids: CARGIAGSNYGYTF. In DNA, the CDR3 is TGTGCCAGGGGAATAGCGGGTTCGAACTATGGCTACACCTTC.

This chain uses TRBV7-2 with TRBJ2-3, with TRBD2 identical over 8 bases. Germline V CDR1 and CDR2: SGHTA, FQGNSA. There are 16 residues in the CDR3. Losses at the gene ends were 5 bases for V and 5 bases for J; bases not matched to a gene: 12. CDR3 nucleotide sequence: TGTGCCAGCAGCGGGGGGTCCGGGAGCGGGAGAGATACGCAGTATTTT. Its translation is CASSGGSGSGRDTQYF.

This clone was seen a handful of times. The chain recombines TRBV21-1 with TRBJ1-3. TRBV21-1 is a recognized pseudogene. The CDR3 is made up of 20 amino acids. In nucleotides, the CDR3 is TGTGCCAGCAGCAACTTGATACTCATTTATCTGTGGTTATCTGGAAACACCATATATTTT. Protein product: CASSNLILIYLWLSGNTIYF.

On this clone itself: Possible read error: a much larger clone is one base away. The sample holds other DNA sequences that translate to the same CDR3. J is TRBJ2-7 and V is TRBV4-2; 15 bases map to TRBD2. Germline CDR1 LGHNA, CDR2 YNFKEQ. V shed 1 base and J 7 bases; nucleotides not matched to a gene: 5. The CDR3 spans 16 residues. The DNA of the CDR3 is TGTGCCAGCAGCCAAGTTCCGGGACTAGCGGGAGGTGAGCAGTACTTC. Encoded protein: CASSQVPGLAGGEQYF.

This rearrangement joins TRBV9 to TRBJ2-5; 8 nucleotides align to TRBD2. V lost 1 base and J lost 5; bases outside the gene matches: 7. The germline V gene has CDR1 SGDLS and CDR2 YYNGEE. The CDR3 has 15 amino acids. The CDR3 sequence is CASSVQAGAKETQYF. CDR3 DNA sequence: TGTGCCAGCAGCGTACAAGCGGGAGCAAAGGAGACCCAGTACTTC. The whole variable domain, remainder taken from reference TRBV9 and TRBJ2-5, is DSGVTQTPKHLITATGQRVTLRCSPRSGDLSVYWYQQSLDQGLQFLIQYYNGEERAKGNILERFSAQQFPDLHSELNLSSLELGDSALYFCASSVQAGAKETQYFGPGTRLLVL.

This clone has ten or more counts. This chain joins TRBV10-3 and TRBJ2-1; D may correspond to TRBD1 or TRBD2 (5 bases each). The germline CDR1 and CDR2 sequences are ENHRY and SYGVKD. V gave up 6 bases and J gave up 11 bases, with 14 bases separating them. The CDR3 is 12 residues long. CDR3 protein: CAIRASEGKQFF. DNA of the CDR3: TGTGCCATCAGGGCCTCCGAGGGGAAGCAGTTCTTC.

This clone occurred a few times. The chain links TRBV6-6 to TRBJ2-7, with 7 nucleotides matching TRBD1. From germline, CDR1 is MNHNY and CDR2 SVGAGI (reference sequence). V shed 5 bases and J 2 bases; nucleotides not matched to a gene: 9. The CDR3 spans 15 residues. The CDR3 protein is CASSRLGQGAYEQYF. The DNA for the CDR3 is TGTGCCAGCAGTCGGCTGGGGCAGGGGGCCTACGAGCAGTACTTC.

This clone was found many times. The genes are TRBV5-1 and TRBJ2-1, with 7 bases lining up with TRBD1. V shed 4 bases and J 6 bases; nucleotides not matched to a gene: 7. The germline V gene has CDR1 SGHRS and CDR2 YFSETQ. CDR3 length equals 14 residues. This CDR3 reads CASSRDRVGNEQFF. In DNA, the CDR3 is TGCGCCAGCAGCCGAGACAGGGTCGGCAATGAGCAGTTCTTC.

The chain couples TRBV19 to TRBJ2-7; D is perhaps TRBD1 (6 bases). The CDR3 totals 14 residues. Trimming pared 4 bases from V and 2 bases from J, leaving 12 bases between. The germline V gene has CDR1 LNHDA and CDR2 SQIVND (reference sequence). CDR3 nucleotides: TGTGCCAGTAGTAGAGGACAGAACCCCTACGAGCAGTACTTC. Encoded protein: CASSRGQNPYEQYF.

This clone has more than one count but fewer than ten. This CDR3 is CASGLVLQNTGELFF. DNA of the CDR3: TGTGCTAGTGGTTTGGTACTTCAGAACACCGGGGAGCTGTTTTTT. J is TRBJ2-2 and V is TRBV12-5, with D unresolved. Looked up from germline, CDR1 is LGHNT and CDR2 is FRNRAP. V dropped 0 bases and J dropped 1 base, with 6 bases sitting between them. The CDR3 loop spans 15 amino acids. The full variable domain, in which reference TRBV12-5 and TRBJ2-2 provide the parts outside the CDR3, is DARVTQTPRHKVTEMGQEVTMRCQPILGHNTVFWYRQTMMQGLELLAYFRNRAPLDDSGMPKDRFSAEMPDATLATLKIQPSEPRDSAVYFCASGLVLQNTGELFFGEGSRLTVL.

The chain employs TRBV5-4 and TRBJ2-5, with D possibly matching TRBD1 (5 bases). The CDR3 contains 15 residues. The V gene's germline CDR1 is SGHNT and CDR2 YYREEE (reference sequence). V gave up 0 bases and J gave up 2 bases, with 11 bases separating them. CDR3 in amino acids: CASSLGGSAQETQYF. CDR3 sequence (DNA): TGTGCCAGCAGCTTGGGGGGCTCAGCGCAAGAGACCCAGTACTTC.

This clone was observed a few times. The rearrangement joins TRBV13 to TRBJ2-2; 8 bases agree with TRBD2. The CDR3 contains 16 residues. The germline CDR1 and CDR2 sequences are PRHDT and FYEKMQ (reference sequence). Trimming cost V 1 base and J 1 base; bases outside gene matches: 2. The CDR3 sequence: CASSLDGRGNTGELFF. DNA of the CDR3: TGTGCCAGCAGCTTAGACGGGAGGGGGAACACCGGGGAGCTGTTTTTT.

The chain combines TRBV25-1 with TRBJ1-4; maybe TRBD1 (5 bases). The CDR3 sequence is 15 residues long. Germline V lookup: CDR1 MGHDK, CDR2 SYGVNS. Between the trimmed V and J ends, which lost 1 base and 8 bases, there was a span of 14 bases. The CDR3 here is CASSESAGRPEKLFF. The DNA of the CDR3 is TGTGCCAGCAGTGAATCGGCAGGGAGACCGGAAAAACTGTTTTTT.

The V and J genes are TRBV7-2 and TRBJ2-7, with D possibly matching TRBD2 (5 bases). With 0 bases removed from V and 2 bases from J, the gap between germline ends came to 14 bases. The CDR3 contains 16 residues. Germline V lookup: CDR1 SGHTA, CDR2 FQGNSA. The CDR3 sequence: CASSLASTTKTYEQYF. As DNA, the CDR3 is TGTGCCAGCAGCTTAGCCTCGACTACTAAAACCTACGAGCAGTACTTC.

This clone was detected many times. The chain employs TRBV14 and TRBJ1-2; the match to TRBD1 covers 9 bases. This CDR3 spans 15 amino acids. Losses at the gene ends were 1 base for V and 3 bases for J; bases not matched to a gene: 3. Germline CDR1 is SGHDN and CDR2 is FVKESK. The CDR3 reads CASSQGTGVDYGYTF. CDR3 sequence (DNA): TGTGCCAGCAGCCAAGGGACAGGGGTCGACTATGGCTACACCTTC.

The chain is built from TRBV7-9 and TRBJ2-4; 11 bases align to TRBD1. This CDR3 region has 14 residues. Germline CDR1 is SEHNR and CDR2 is FQNEAQ (reference sequence). The V and J ends lost 4 bases and 8 bases, in that order; junction bases with no gene match: 4. DNA of the CDR3: TGTGCCAGCAGCTCTCCGGGACAGGGGGACATTCAGTACTTC. Translation gives CASSSPGQGDIQYF.

This clone was seen a few times. The V and J genes are TRBV9 and TRBJ1-1, with a tentative D call TRBD1 (6 bases). This CDR3 is 12 amino acids long. Trimming left V 3 bases short and J 6 bases short, with 9 bases between. Germline CDR1 and CDR2: SGDLS and YYNGEE. The CDR3 bases are TGTGCCAGCAGCGAAAGGGGGGCTGAAGCTTTCTTT. This codes for CASSERGAEAFF.

This clone occurred once. The chain joins TRBV27 to TRBJ2-7; TRBD2 is a possible D gene (6 bases). V was shortened by 6 bases and J by 2 bases, with 17 bases between the two germline ends. Germline CDR1 and CDR2: MNHEY and SMNVEV (reference sequence). This CDR3 region has 15 residues. CDR3 amino acids: CASSLGLAFTYEQYF. In nucleotides, the CDR3 is TGTGCCAGCAGCCTGGGGCTAGCGTTTACCTACGAGCAGTACTTC.

The rearrangement links TRBV5-1 to TRBJ1-1; D is undetermined. V dropped 6 bases and J dropped 2 bases, with 20 bases sitting between them. Germline lookup yields CDR1 SGHRS and CDR2 YFSETQ. This CDR3 comprises 16 residues. CDR3 in DNA: TGCGCCAGCACATACGATCCCGACCGGAGAAACACTGAAGCTTTCTTT. This codes for CASTYDPDRRNTEAFF.

In this sample, this clone turned up a few times. CDR3 sequence (DNA): TGTGCCAGCAGCCCCGGGGGGACTAGCGGCCTAGATACGCAGTATTTT. Translation: CASSPGGTSGLDTQYF. The chain employs TRBV5-4 and TRBJ2-3; 11 nucleotides match TRBD2. After removal of 4 bases from V and 5 bases from J, the junction contained 9 bases not matched to a gene. Germline loops: CDR1 SGHNT, CDR2 YYREEE (reference sequence). The CDR3 contains 16 residues.

For the CDR3, the DNA is TGTGCCAGCAGTTTCCGGGGCGGGTTGAGCAATCAGCCCCAGCATTTT. Protein product: CASSFRGGLSNQPQHF. V gene TRBV28 combines with J gene TRBJ1-5; maybe TRBD1 (5 bases). This CDR3 contains 16 residues. V gave up 3 bases and J gave up 1 base, with 13 bases separating them. Per germline, CDR1 MDHEN and CDR2 SYDVKM.

CDR3 residues: CASSSTSDRGNTIYF. CDR3 in DNA: TGTGCCAGCTCATCAACTTCGGACAGGGGGAACACCATATATTTT. The chain uses TRBV18 and TRBJ1-3; 10 positions match TRBD1. The CDR3 consists of 15 residues. Trimming took 5 bases from V and 7 from J; bases not matched to a gene: 8. CDR1 and CDR2 (germline): KGHSH, LQKENI.

This clone has just a few counts. V gene TRBV18 combines with J gene TRBJ1-4, with 10 bases lining up with TRBD1. The CDR3 totals 16 residues. V lost 6 bases and J lost 3; bases outside the gene matches: 7. Germline V gene data show CDR1 as KGHSH and CDR2 as LQKENI. CDR3 sequence: CASSRGQGNANEKLFF. DNA of the CDR3: TGTGCCAGCTCCCGGGGACAGGGGAACGCTAATGAAAAACTGTTTTTT.

This clone was detected a few times. The chain links TRBV28 to TRBJ2-5; D remains ambiguous. Germline CDR1 is MDHEN and CDR2 is SYDVKM. The CDR3 runs to 11 residues. Trimming stripped 5 bases from V and 4 bases from J, with 5 bases between. Here the CDR3 DNA reads TGTGCCAGCAGTCCCGGAGAGACCCAGTACTTC. It yields the protein CASSPGETQYF.

This clone occurred a few times. The genes are TRBV11-2 and TRBJ2-5, with 11 bases lining up with TRBD2. Unmatched junction bases numbered 10, after V lost 8 bases and J lost 5 bases. CDR1 SGHAT and CDR2 FQNNGV come from the germline V gene. CDR3 length: 15 amino acids. CDR3: CASGLAGGGWETQYF. The CDR3 DNA follows: TGTGCCAGCGGGCTAGCGGGAGGAGGGTGGGAGACCCAGTACTTC.

Points on this clone: A read error is likely, as this CDR3 ends without the conserved phenylalanine or tryptophan. The DNA is left out, because the CDR3 cannot be placed on it with certainty; the CDR3 is given as TCRdb lists it. The V call is TRBV2, the J call TRBJ2-6. The CDR3 sequence runs 11 residues, both termini included. The germline V gene encodes CDR1 SNHLY and CDR2 FYNNEI. This CDR3 reads CASFITGAPTA.

The rearrangement uses TRBV28 and TRBJ2-5; 8 bases fit TRBD2. The J call is in doubt because the DNA end fits TRBJ2-7 better. The length of the CDR3 is 15 residues. Germline CDR1 and CDR2: MDHEN and SYDVKM. CDR3 sequence (DNA): TGTGCCAGCAGTTTAAGGTGGCTAGCGGGCAGCGAGCAGTACTTC. This sequence encodes CASSLRWLAGSEQYF.

CDR3 sequence: CASSETSGRAKDEQFF. The CDR3 DNA reads TGTGCCAGCAGTGAGACGAGCGGGAGGGCCAAAGATGAGCAGTTCTTC. The chain couples TRBV25-1 to TRBJ2-1, with TRBD2 identical over 10 bases. V dropped 3 bases and J dropped 8; count of bases not matched to a gene: 10. Germline V gene data show CDR1 as MGHDK and CDR2 as SYGVNS. The CDR3 is 16 residues long. Full variable domain (rest looked up from reference TRBV25-1 and TRBJ2-1): EADIYQTPRYLVIGTGKKITLECSQTMGHDKMYWYQQDPGMELHLIHYSYGVNSTEKGDLSSESTVSRIRTEHFPLTLESARPSHTSQYLCASSETSGRAKDEQFFGPGTRLTVL.

The chain is built from TRBV11-2 and TRBJ2-7; maybe TRBD2 (5 bases). Germline lookup yields CDR1 SGHAT and CDR2 FQNNGV. This CDR3 has 15 residues. Trimming left V 1 base short and J 3 bases short, with 13 bases between. CDR3 sequence (DNA): TGTGCCAGCAGCTTAGGGACTGGGGAACACTACGAGCAGTACTTC. Translation gives CASSLGTGEHYEQYF.

This clone has a handful of counts. The V gene is TRBV28, the J gene TRBJ2-4, with D possibly being TRBD1 (5 bases). Per the germline V gene, CDR1 is MDHEN and CDR2 is SYDVKM. The CDR3 loop spans 16 amino acids. The V gene lost 3 bases and the J gene lost 2 bases, with 14 bases spanning the gap. Here the CDR3 reads CASSFWGDGSKNIQYF. The CDR3 bases are TGTGCCAGCAGTTTCTGGGGCGATGGGTCCAAAAACATTCAGTACTTC.